This T cell receptor beta chain was found in a study of cytomegalovirus exposure and HLA in healthy donors. Germline values: CDR1 SGDLS, CDR2 YYNGEE. CDR3 size: 15 residues. The V and J ends lost 0 bases and 3 bases respectively, with 10 bases between them. Assay: immunoSEQ multiplex PCR; the TCRdb copy retains only in-frame clones and omits some. Of some 170,000 clones listed, roughly nine tenths are singletons. The gene calls are TRBV9 and TRBJ2-1; weak D call: TRBD2 (6 bases). The sequence derives from a woman in her twenties or thirties in good health and CMV-seronegative. The sequenced sample consisted of PBMCs. DNA for the CDR3: TGTGCCAGCAGCGTAGGTAGCGGAAACTACAATGAGCAGTTCTTC. Its translation: CASSVGSGNYNEQFF.